What follows are 32 T cell receptor beta chains derived from one specimen sequenced in a study of Ad26.COV2.S vaccination and SARS-CoV-2 variants. Treatment indicated: 19 received Ad26.COV2.S at low or high dose, single or two shots; about 5 received placebo; per-sample allocation not given. Sampling was done on day 63 after the first vaccine or placebo injection. Assay: immunoSEQ multiplex PCR; the TCRdb copy retains only in-frame clones and omits some. In the table there are under 500,000 clones, approximately 90% of which are singletons. The specimen was peripheral blood, collected in a trial of Ad26.COV2.S vaccine versus placebo. These receptors originate from a person aged 18-65 years who received the Ad26.COV2.S COVID-19 vaccine or a placebo.

The table lists this clone with a few counts. V is TRBV28 and J is TRBJ1-1; weak D call: TRBD1 (5 bases). The CDR3 covers 12 residues. V gave up 6 bases and J gave up 9 bases, with 14 bases separating them. Germline-derived CDR1 and CDR2 are MDHEN and SYDVKM. The CDR3 loop is CASRRGPSQAFF. The DNA for the CDR3 is TGTGCCAGCAGACGGGGCCCGAGCCAAGCTTTCTTT.

The chain is built from TRBV30 and TRBJ2-7; TRBD2 is a possible D gene (5 bases). Germline CDR1 reads GTSNPN; CDR2 reads SVGIG (reference sequence). V gave up 0 bases and J gave up 0 bases, with 18 bases separating them. There are 17 residues in the CDR3. CDR3: CAWSVYGSATLSYEQYF. CDR3 DNA sequence: TGTGCCTGGAGTGTATACGGTAGCGCGACCCTCTCCTACGAGCAGTACTTC.

V gene TRBV7-2 combines with J gene TRBJ2-5; 12 nucleotides align to TRBD2. Looked up from germline, CDR1 is SGHTA and CDR2 is FQGNSA. Unmatched junction bases numbered 8, after V lost 5 bases and J lost 7 bases. The CDR3 contains 15 residues. In DNA form, the CDR3 reads TGTGCCAGCAGCCCCTCCAGACTAGCGGGGGCGACCCAGTACTTC. Translated: CASSPSRLAGATQYF.

The J gene is TRBJ1-2, the V gene TRBV19; D is perhaps TRBD1 (6 bases). CDR1 is LNHDA and CDR2 is SQIVND in the germline V gene (reference sequence). Trimming removed 7 bases at V and 8 bases at J, with 17 bases between. The CDR3 totals 13 residues. CDR3 sequence reads: CASTPQGLQGYTF. In DNA form, the CDR3 reads TGTGCCAGTACACCACAGGGTTTACAGGGCTACACCTTC.

The gene calls are TRBV30 and TRBJ1-6; a weak D match, TRBD1 (5 bases). Germline V gene lookup returns CDR1 GTSNPN and CDR2 SVGIG (reference sequence). The V end was cut by 2 bases, the J end by 4 bases, with 21 bases between. The CDR3 loop spans 18 amino acids. The CDR3: CAWSLRTRTSRYNSPLHF. The CDR3 bases are TGTGCCTGGAGTCTCCGGACACGGACCTCCCGGTATAATTCACCCCTCCACTTT. Based on the CDR3 plus reference TRBV30 and TRBJ1-6, the full variable domain is SQTIHQWPATLVQPVGSPLSLECTVEGTSNPNLYWYRQAAGRGLQLLFYSVGIGQISSEVPQNLSASRPQDRQFILSSKKLLLSDSGFYLCAWSLRTRTSRYNSPLHFGNGTRLTVT.

The chain links TRBV19 to TRBJ2-3, with TRBD2 matching 7 bases. The CDR3 covers 15 residues. Germline CDR1 LNHDA, CDR2 SQIVND (reference sequence). J lost 2 bases, V lost 5 bases, and 7 bases had no gene match. Here the CDR3 reads CASSSWTRTTDTQYF. The CDR3 nucleotides read TGTGCCAGTAGTTCATGGACTAGAACCACAGATACGCAGTATTTT.

The J gene is TRBJ1-1, the V gene TRBV11-2, with D perhaps TRBD1 (5 bases). V shed 3 bases and J shed 1 base, with 15 bases lying between them. This CDR3 spans 16 amino acids. Germline-derived CDR1 and CDR2 are SGHAT and FQNNGV. The CDR3 sequence is CASSFWHRMRNTEAFF. The DNA of the CDR3 is TGTGCCAGCAGCTTCTGGCACAGGATGCGGAACACTGAAGCTTTCTTT.

V gene TRBV9 combines with J gene TRBJ1-1; D is ambiguous. The CDR3 sequence is 15 residues long. Trimming shortened V by 1 base and J by 4 bases, and 14 bases separated the two germline ends. CDR1 and CDR2 (germline): SGDLS, YYNGEE. For the CDR3, the DNA is TGTGCCAGCAGCGTAAAACCATTGCCGGTCACTGAAGCTTTCTTT. It yields the protein CASSVKPLPVTEAFF.

The chain links TRBV14 to TRBJ2-1, with TRBD2 matching 11 bases. The J segment lost 8 bases and the V segment lost 4 bases, leaving 10 bases of the junction unmatched. Germline V gene lookup returns CDR1 SGHDN and CDR2 FVKESK. The CDR3 spans 16 residues. CDR3 amino acids: CASSLLAGGYIHEQFF. The CDR3 bases are TGTGCCAGCAGCCTCCTAGCGGGGGGCTATATTCATGAGCAGTTCTTC.

This clone was found once. The rearrangement uses TRBV23-1 and TRBJ1-2; possibly TRBD1 for D (5 bases). TRBV23-1 is designated an ORF whose function remains uncertain. Trimming pared 0 bases from V and 1 base from J, leaving 9 bases between. This CDR3 has 15 amino acids. The DNA of the CDR3 is TGCGCCAGCAGTCAATCAGGAGGGGATAACTATGGCTACACCTTC. Amino acid sequence: CASSQSGGDNYGYTF.

This clone was seen only once. The rearrangement links TRBV3-1 (or the pseudogene TRBV3-2) to TRBJ2-5; D unclear. The V gene lost 0 bases and the J gene lost 5 bases, with 4 bases spanning the gap. From germline, CDR1 is LGHDT and CDR2 YNNKEL (reference sequence). This CDR3 comprises 12 residues. The CDR3 loop is CASSQEWETQYF. The CDR3, as DNA: TGTGCCAGCAGCCAAGAATGGGAGACCCAGTACTTC.

J is TRBJ1-2 and V is TRBV25-1, with 8 positions matching TRBD1. The germline gives CDR1 MGHDK, CDR2 SYGVNS. Unmatched junction bases numbered 10, after V lost 0 bases and J lost 4 bases. This CDR3 has 17 residues. CDR3 nucleotide sequence: TGTGCCAGCAGTGAATATTGTTCAGGGGGCGTCTGCTATGGCTACACCTTC. Translating gives CASSEYCSGGVCYGYTF.

This clone appeared once. V usage is TRBV4-1 and J usage is TRBJ2-7; D is unclear. Germline values: CDR1 MGHRA, CDR2 YSYEKL. This CDR3 contains 14 residues. V was pared by 1 base and J by 2 bases, with 9 bases between. The CDR3 coding sequence is TGCGCCAGCAGCCAAGTTGGCCAGACCTACGAGCAGTACTTC. Its protein is CASSQVGQTYEQYF.

The V gene is TRBV9, the J gene TRBJ2-3, with TRBD2 matching over 11 bases. V shed 3 bases and J 2 bases; nucleotides not matched to a gene: 5. Germline V gene sequence: CDR1 SGDLS, CDR2 YYNGEE. The CDR3 is 16 residues long. CDR3 region: CASSAGTSGYTDTQYF. CDR3 sequence (DNA): TGTGCCAGCAGCGCGGGGACTAGCGGCTACACAGATACGCAGTATTTT.

This clone has only one observation. In DNA form, the CDR3 reads TGTGCCAGCAGCCAAGGACAACACCTAAACCTTTTTTACGAGCAGTACTTC. Protein sequence: CASSQGQHLNLFYEQYF. The rearrangement links TRBV3-1 (or the pseudogene TRBV3-2) to TRBJ2-7; D remains ambiguous. V was pared by 1 base and J by 4 bases, with 20 bases between. The germline V gene has CDR1 LGHDT and CDR2 YNNKEL (reference sequence). The CDR3 runs to 17 residues.

This clone was seen more than once but under ten times. V and J are TRBV7-2 and TRBJ1-2; D gene ambiguous. Germline lookup yields CDR1 SGHTA and CDR2 FQGNSA. This CDR3 spans 12 amino acids. V gave up 1 base and J gave up 11 bases, with 11 bases separating them. Written as DNA, the CDR3 is TGTGCCAGCAGCTTAGAGGCGGCGTCGTACACCTTC. Amino acids: CASSLEAASYTF.

This chain uses TRBV29-1 with TRBJ2-6; D is uncertain. V shed 7 bases and J shed 0 bases, with 7 bases lying between them. The CDR3 consists of 13 residues. CDR1 SQVTM and CDR2 ANQGSEA come from the germline V gene. The CDR3, as DNA: TGCAGCGCTTGGATCTCTGGGGCCAACGTCCTGACTTTC. This codes for CSAWISGANVLTF.

The chain has TRBV5-4 and TRBJ2-7; TRBD2 aligns across 7 bases. This CDR3 has 14 amino acids. Germline CDR1 and CDR2: SGHNT and YYREEE (reference sequence). V lost 2 bases to trimming and J lost 5 bases; unmatched junction nucleotides: 7. CDR3 protein: CASSFGGGPHEQYF. The CDR3 nucleotides read TGTGCCAGCAGCTTCGGGGGAGGGCCCCACGAGCAGTACTTC.

The V call is TRBV30, the J call TRBJ1-2; D not certain. Between the trimmed V and J ends, which lost 1 base and 7 bases, there was a span of 16 bases. The CDR3 loop spans 14 amino acids. The germline V gene has CDR1 GTSNPN and CDR2 SVGIG (reference sequence). The CDR3 is CAWSAPGRPLGYTF. CDR3 nucleotides: TGTGCCTGGAGTGCCCCGGGTCGGCCCCTTGGCTACACCTTC.

This chain joins TRBV27 and TRBJ1-1, with D tentatively TRBD1 (6 bases). The V end was cut by 2 bases, the J end by 0 bases, with 16 bases between. Looked up from germline, CDR1 is MNHEY and CDR2 is SMNVEV (reference sequence). The CDR3 spans 17 residues. The CDR3 sequence: CASSLRGRQELNTEAFF. CDR3 nucleotide sequence: TGTGCCAGCAGTTTAAGGGGCCGACAGGAGCTGAACACTGAAGCTTTCTTT.

The chain has TRBV19 and TRBJ2-6, with TRBD1 matching 8 bases. In germline, CDR1 is LNHDA, CDR2 SQIVND (reference sequence). The V and J ends lost 5 bases and 1 base, in that order; junction bases with no gene match: 10. This CDR3 has 18 residues. Here the CDR3 reads CASSLRTGISSGANVLTF. The CDR3 DNA reads as TGTGCCAGTAGTCTAAGGACAGGGATAAGTTCTGGGGCCAACGTCCTGACTTTC.

The CDR3 DNA reads TGTGCCATCAGTGAAGGACAGGGAGAGAAAACTGGCTACACCTTC. Its protein is CAISEGQGEKTGYTF. The chain recombines TRBV10-3 with TRBJ1-2, with 8 bases fitting TRBD1. After removal of 3 bases from V and 7 bases from J, the junction contained 10 bases not matched to a gene. The CDR3 totals 15 residues. Looked up from germline, CDR1 is ENHRY and CDR2 is SYGVKD.

The chain recombines TRBV27 with TRBJ2-1; 9 bases are shared with TRBD1. This CDR3 comprises 16 residues. Germline values: CDR1 MNHEY, CDR2 SMNVEV (reference sequence). Trimming at V came to 0 bases and at J to 10 bases, leaving 10 bases not matched to a gene. In DNA form, the CDR3 reads TGTGCCAGCAGTTTATCGGACAGGGGCCCTACAGGAGAGCAGTTCTTC. Protein: CASSLSDRGPTGEQFF.

The gene calls are TRBV5-8 and TRBJ2-5; tentative D call: TRBD1 (5 bases). Trimming left V 0 bases short and J 7 bases short, with 10 bases between. CDR3 length: 13 residues. Germline V gene data show CDR1 as SGHTS and CDR2 as YDEGEE. The CDR3 loop reads CASSLARAGTQYF. In DNA, the CDR3 is TGTGCCAGCAGCTTGGCCAGGGCTGGGACCCAGTACTTC.

The chain carries TRBV2 and TRBJ1-3; D remains ambiguous. The CDR3 length is 17 residues. Germline loops: CDR1 SNHLY, CDR2 FYNNEI. Trimming removed 0 bases at V and 0 bases at J, with 12 bases between. The CDR3 bases are TGTGCCAGCAGTGAAGCGCTTGGAGGGAGCTCTGGAAACACCATATATTTT. It is translated as CASSEALGGSSGNTIYF.

This clone was seen a single time. The gene calls are TRBV7-2 and TRBJ1-3, with D perhaps matching TRBD1 (5 bases). V shed 3 bases and J shed 6 bases, with 12 bases lying between them. The CDR3 has 14 amino acids. The germline gives CDR1 SGHTA, CDR2 FQGNSA. The CDR3 nucleotides read TGTGCCAGCAGCTTCGGGGGAGGAGAAAACACCATATATTTT. It translates to CASSFGGGENTIYF.

This chain connects TRBV4-3 to TRBJ2-3, with a tentative D call TRBD2 (6 bases). This CDR3 comprises 17 residues. Germline CDR1 is LGHNA and CDR2 is YSLEER. Deletions cut 0 bases from V and 2 bases from J, with 15 bases between. The CDR3 sequence: CASSQDGRGLLTDTQYF. The CDR3 DNA is TGCGCCAGCAGCCAAGACGGGCGGGGACTGCTCACAGATACGCAGTATTTT.

This clone has just one count. The chain joins TRBV19 to TRBJ2-3, with D perhaps matching TRBD1 (7 bases). CDR1 is LNHDA and CDR2 is SQIVND in the germline V gene (reference sequence). The CDR3 runs 16 residues. V dropped 4 bases and J dropped 1 base, with 15 bases sitting between them. The CDR3 bases are TGTGCCAGTAGTAACCGAGGGGGCGGGGGCACAGATACGCAGTATTTT. It is translated as CASSNRGGGGTDTQYF.

This clone was counted once. The J gene is TRBJ1-4, the V gene TRBV6-6, with 7 bases fitting TRBD1. In germline, CDR1 is MNHNY, CDR2 SVGAGI (reference sequence). The ends lost 2 bases at V and 8 bases at J; junction bases unmatched: 5. The CDR3 contains 14 residues. The CDR3 DNA reads TGTGCCAGCAGTTACGACAGGGTTGTAGAAAAACTGTTTTTT. Encoded protein: CASSYDRVVEKLFF.

The chain combines TRBV25-1 with TRBJ1-3, with a tentative D call TRBD1 (6 bases). Germline values: CDR1 MGHDK, CDR2 SYGVNS. The CDR3 totals 14 residues. V lost 2 bases, J lost 2 bases, and 7 bases lay in between. CDR3 residues: CASSEAGAGNTIYF. CDR3 nucleotides: TGTGCCAGCAGTGAAGCAGGGGCTGGAAACACCATATATTTT. Combining the CDR3 with reference TRBV25-1 and TRBJ1-3 gives the whole variable domain EADIYQTPRYLVIGTGKKITLECSQTMGHDKMYWYQQDPGMELHLIHYSYGVNSTEKGDLSSESTVSRIRTEHFPLTLESARPSHTSQYLCASSEAGAGNTIYFGEGSWLTVV.

This clone is a singleton in its sample. V and J are TRBV5-8 and TRBJ2-1; 8 bases line up with TRBD2. Germline trimming cut 2 bases from V and 6 bases from J; bases unmatched to any gene: 7. In germline, CDR1 is SGHTS, CDR2 YDEGEE. The CDR3 length is 15 residues. CDR3 amino acids: CASSLSQRGINEQFF. The DNA of the CDR3 is TGTGCCAGCAGCTTAAGCCAGCGGGGGATCAATGAGCAGTTCTTC.

V and J are TRBV3-1 (or the pseudogene TRBV3-2) and TRBJ2-3; 7 nucleotides line up with TRBD2. The V segment lost 2 bases and the J segment 2 bases; nucleotides outside the gene matches: 7. The CDR3 has 16 residues. The germline gives CDR1 LGHDT, CDR2 YNNKEL (reference sequence). The CDR3 is CASSQFYSGYTDTQYF. The CDR3 nucleotides read TGTGCCAGCAGCCAATTCTATAGCGGGTACACAGATACGCAGTATTTT.